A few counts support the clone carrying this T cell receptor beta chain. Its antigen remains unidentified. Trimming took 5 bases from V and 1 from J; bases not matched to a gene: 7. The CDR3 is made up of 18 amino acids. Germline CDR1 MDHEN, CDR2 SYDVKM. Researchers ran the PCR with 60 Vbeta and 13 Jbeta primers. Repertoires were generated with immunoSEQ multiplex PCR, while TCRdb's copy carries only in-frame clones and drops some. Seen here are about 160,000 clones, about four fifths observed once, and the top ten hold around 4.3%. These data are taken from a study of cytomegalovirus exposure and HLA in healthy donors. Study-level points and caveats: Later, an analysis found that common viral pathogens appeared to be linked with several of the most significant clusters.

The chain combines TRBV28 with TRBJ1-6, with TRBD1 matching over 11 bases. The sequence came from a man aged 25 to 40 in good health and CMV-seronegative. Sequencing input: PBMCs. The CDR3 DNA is TGTGCCAGCAGTCCCGGGACAGGGGGTACGTCCTATAATTCACCCCTCCACTTT. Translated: CASSPGTGGTSYNSPLHF.